A single sample is the source of the 21 T cell receptor beta chains below, sequenced in a study of blood T cell repertoires in COVID-19. Profiled with immunoSEQ multiplex PCR; TCRdb holds only in-frame clones, not every one. The sample contains about 120,000 clones, 76% of which appear only once. Specimen: peripheral blood. Every receptor here comes from a woman older than 75 with acute or convalescent COVID-19.

CDR3 sequence: CAISKSGDRSYEQYF. The CDR3 region has the DNA TGTGCCATCAGTAAATCAGGGGACAGGTCCTACGAGCAGTACTTC. The genes are TRBV10-3 and TRBJ2-7, with 8 nucleotides matching TRBD1. Germline V CDR1 and CDR2: ENHRY, SYGVKD. Trimming at V came to 5 bases and at J to 1 base, leaving 7 bases not matched to a gene. The CDR3 totals 15 residues.

The chain recombines TRBV3-1 (or the pseudogene TRBV3-2) with TRBJ2-7; TRBD2 matches 8 bases. From germline, CDR1 is LGHDT and CDR2 YNNKEL (reference sequence). The V and J ends lost 4 bases and 2 bases, in that order; junction bases with no gene match: 13. The CDR3 runs 17 residues. CDR3 protein: CASSLLSAGVRPYEQYF. As DNA, the CDR3 is TGTGCCAGCAGCCTTCTGTCAGCGGGAGTGCGTCCCTACGAGCAGTACTTC.

This chain links TRBV23-1 with TRBJ1-4; 8 bases line up with TRBD1. TRBV23-1 is labeled an ORF, and its function is uncertain. This CDR3 comprises 14 residues. The V segment lost 10 bases and the J segment 6 bases; nucleotides outside the gene matches: 10. The CDR3 nucleotides are TGCGCCAACAGCATGGCAGGGGGCGATGAAAAACTGTTTTTT. This encodes CANSMAGGDEKLFF.

This clone appeared once. This chain connects TRBV12-5 to TRBJ1-2, with 11 bases lining up with TRBD1. CDR3 length equals 17 residues. Germline V CDR1 and CDR2: LGHNT, FRNRAP. V lost 0 bases, J lost 10 bases, and 13 bases stayed unmatched. In DNA form, the CDR3 reads TGTGCTAGTGGTTTGGTCAGGGCGGGACAGGGGGTTTACGACTACACCTTC. Protein: CASGLVRAGQGVYDYTF.

The chain links TRBV3-1 (or the pseudogene TRBV3-2) to TRBJ2-7; D perhaps matches TRBD1 (6 bases). The CDR3 is 15 amino acids. Trimming took off 4 bases at V and 3 bases at J, with 16 bases between the two ends. The V gene's germline CDR1 is LGHDT and CDR2 YNNKEL (reference sequence). CDR3 DNA: TGTGCCAGCAGCCTAGGACAGACTAACAGCTACGAGCAGTACTTC. This sequence encodes CASSLGQTNSYEQYF.

V gene TRBV5-1 combines with J gene TRBJ1-2; the match to TRBD1 covers 9 bases. Germline CDR1 SGHRS, CDR2 YFSETQ. The CDR3 is made up of 14 amino acids. Losses at the gene ends were 4 bases for V and 7 bases for J; bases not matched to a gene: 8. CDR3 sequence: CASSEGQGMGGYTF. The DNA for the CDR3 is TGCGCCAGCAGCGAGGGACAGGGAATGGGTGGCTACACCTTC.

The genes are TRBV9 and TRBJ2-5; 12 bases map to TRBD1. The CDR3 covers 15 residues. V gave up 3 bases and J gave up 4 bases; unmatched junction bases: 4. Germline V lookup: CDR1 SGDLS, CDR2 YYNGEE. The CDR3 region has the DNA TGTGCCAGCAGCGGGCCGGGACAGGGGGCAGAGACCCAGTACTTC. It encodes CASSGPGQGAETQYF.

V gene TRBV5-1 combines with J gene TRBJ1-1; TRBD1 might be the D (5 bases). V dropped 0 bases and J dropped 2 bases, with 14 bases sitting between them. The CDR3 is 16 residues long. Germline assignment: CDR1 SGHRS and CDR2 YFSETQ. CDR3 sequence: CASSLDGVQGNTEAFF. Written as DNA, the CDR3 is TGCGCCAGCAGCTTGGATGGGGTCCAGGGAAACACTGAAGCTTTCTTT. The full variable domain, its missing parts supplied by reference TRBV5-1 and TRBJ1-1, is KAGVTQTPRYLIKTRGQQVTLSCSPISGHRSVSWYQQTPGQGLQFLFEYFSETQRNKGNFPGRFSGRQFSNSRSEMNVSTLELGDSALYLCASSLDGVQGNTEAFFGQGTRLTVV.

The chain combines TRBV9 with TRBJ1-1; unclear D gene. Trimming removed 4 bases from V and 0 bases from J, with 10 bases in between. The CDR3 length is 14 residues. CDR1 is SGDLS, CDR2 YYNGEE, per germline. The CDR3 nucleotides are TGTGCCAGCAGCCGGGGAGGTTTGAACACTGAAGCTTTCTTT. It specifies CASSRGGLNTEAFF.

The chain couples TRBV10-3 to TRBJ2-7, with D tentatively TRBD2 (5 bases). This CDR3 region has 12 residues. Germline lookup yields CDR1 ENHRY and CDR2 SYGVKD. Between the trimmed V and J ends, which lost 6 bases and 9 bases, there was a span of 15 bases. The CDR3 protein is CAIRAESGVQYF. The CDR3 nucleotides are TGTGCCATCAGGGCGGAATCCGGGGTGCAGTACTTC.

The chain links TRBV4-3 to TRBJ1-4; D is possibly TRBD1 (5 bases). CDR3 length: 15 residues. Germline-derived CDR1 and CDR2 are LGHNA and YSLEER. V lost 0 bases to trimming and J lost 7 bases, with 12 bases between them. CDR3 residues: CASSQDSGRVEKLFF. The CDR3 DNA is TGCGCCAGCAGCCAAGATTCGGGCAGGGTTGAAAAACTGTTTTTT.

The chain has TRBV27 and TRBJ2-3; the D gene is possibly TRBD2 (5 bases). There are 15 residues in the CDR3. Trimming pared 5 bases from V and 0 bases from J, leaving 12 bases between. CDR1 and CDR2 from the germline V gene are MNHEY and SMNVEV (reference sequence). The CDR3 DNA reads TGTGCCAGCAGTCCAATGGGGAGTAGCACAGATACGCAGTATTTT. The encoded protein is CASSPMGSSTDTQYF.

The chain joins TRBV7-8 to TRBJ2-4; 9 bases agree with TRBD2. The CDR3 loop spans 15 amino acids. The V gene end was trimmed by 1 base and the J gene end by 6 bases; junction bases not matched to a gene: 4. Germline V gives CDR1 SGHVS, CDR2 FQNEAQ. The CDR3, as DNA: TGTGCCAGCAGCTTAGGGCTGCGGGGGGGAAACATTCAGTACTTC. Its protein product is CASSLGLRGGNIQYF.

The table lists this clone with a few counts. V and J are TRBV29-1 and TRBJ2-1; TRBD2 matches 14 bases. This CDR3 is 14 amino acids long. CDR1 and CDR2 from the germline V gene are SQVTM and ANQGSEA. V dropped 4 bases and J dropped 7; count of bases not matched to a gene: 3. CDR3 sequence: CSVGTSGGWNEQFF. CDR3 coding DNA: TGCAGCGTTGGGACTAGCGGGGGGTGGAATGAGCAGTTCTTC.

This sequence joins TRBV9 and TRBJ2-7; no reliable D call. The V end was cut by 3 bases, the J end by 2 bases, with 15 bases between. The V gene's germline CDR1 is SGDLS and CDR2 YYNGEE. The CDR3 contains 15 residues. The CDR3 loop is CASSETTVPTYEQYF. In DNA, the CDR3 is TGTGCCAGCAGCGAAACTACTGTACCGACCTACGAGCAGTACTTC.

This clone was recorded a few times. J is TRBJ2-3 and V is TRBV5-1; TRBD1 matches 9 bases. Germline V lookup: CDR1 SGHRS, CDR2 YFSETQ. This CDR3 has 15 amino acids. Losses at the gene ends were 4 bases for V and 2 bases for J; bases not matched to a gene: 5. The CDR3 nucleotides read TGCGCCAGCAGCGGGGGACAGGGAGACACAGATACGCAGTATTTT. Its translation is CASSGGQGDTDTQYF.

The chain links TRBV7-2 to TRBJ2-5, with 8 bases aligning to TRBD2. Germline loops: CDR1 SGHTA, CDR2 FQGNSA. The CDR3 runs 14 residues. V shed 5 bases, J shed 4 bases, and the junction held 6 bases outside the gene matches. The DNA of the CDR3 is TGTGCCAGCAGCCCGGGGGGGGGTCGAGAGACCCAGTACTTC. Its protein is CASSPGGGRETQYF.

The chain recombines TRBV11-3 with TRBJ2-1; D possibly corresponds to TRBD1 (6 bases). The length of the CDR3 is 15 residues. CDR1 is SGHNT, CDR2 YENEEA, per germline. The germline V and J ends were trimmed by 1 base and 8 bases, with 15 bases remaining between them. The CDR3 bases are TGTGCCAGCAGCTTAGGTCAATTACAGGGCGATGAGCAGTTCTTC. As protein: CASSLGQLQGDEQFF.

In its sample, this clone was seen once. The V and J genes are TRBV5-1 and TRBJ2-5; 7 bases match TRBD1. With 4 bases clipped from V and 2 bases from J, the junction kept 5 bases outside the gene matches. Germline V gives CDR1 SGHRS, CDR2 YFSETQ. The length of the CDR3 is 14 residues. CDR3 in amino acids: CASSEGTAQETQYF. The CDR3 DNA is TGCGCCAGCAGCGAAGGGACAGCGCAAGAGACCCAGTACTTC.

The chain combines TRBV28 with TRBJ2-7; tentative D call: TRBD1 (6 bases). Germline V gene data show CDR1 as MDHEN and CDR2 as SYDVKM. This CDR3 comprises 16 residues. V lost 6 bases and J lost 3, with 21 bases in between. Here the CDR3 reads CASSSASGQQYYEQYF. The CDR3 coding sequence is TGTGCCAGCAGCTCGGCGTCCGGACAGCAATACTACGAGCAGTACTTC.

The rearrangement uses TRBV19 and TRBJ2-3; the D is unclear. Looked up from germline, CDR1 is LNHDA and CDR2 is SQIVND (reference sequence). V dropped 6 bases and J dropped 3 bases, with 10 bases sitting between them. The CDR3 sequence is 13 residues long. CDR3 DNA sequence: TGTGCCAGTAGGTTCAGGATTACAGATACGCAGTATTTT. This sequence encodes CASRFRITDTQYF.